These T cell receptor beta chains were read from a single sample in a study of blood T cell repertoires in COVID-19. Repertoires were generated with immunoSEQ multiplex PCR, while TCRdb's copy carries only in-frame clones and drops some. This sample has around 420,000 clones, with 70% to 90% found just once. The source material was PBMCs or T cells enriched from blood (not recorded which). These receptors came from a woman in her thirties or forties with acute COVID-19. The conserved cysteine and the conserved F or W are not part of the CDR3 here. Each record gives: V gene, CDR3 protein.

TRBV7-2,ASSLVEGANTEAF
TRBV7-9,ASSLAGMNSPLH
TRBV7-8,ASSPTGGGETQY
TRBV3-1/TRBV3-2,ASSTGLAESTDTQY
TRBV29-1,SANRDGGELF
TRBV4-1,ASSRTDNSPLH
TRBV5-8,ASSLAGGGGYT
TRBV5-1,ASSFTWNTEAF
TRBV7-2,ASSLSGVITDTQY
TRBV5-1,ASSNRQGAYEQY
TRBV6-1,ASSNRQTNYEQY
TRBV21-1,ASSAPGTGYSPLH
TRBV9,ASSVSGTGHSPNTGELF
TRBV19,ASSIKRGGNQPQH
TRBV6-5,ASRGGQGMPQH
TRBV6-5,ASSFRDRGGRETQY
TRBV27,ASSLLEGVPYEQY
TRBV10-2,ASSESGHQGGDETQY
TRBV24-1,AARTSGTDTQY
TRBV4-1,ASSLASDRGYEQY
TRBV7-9,ASSLVSSGGALITDTQY
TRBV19,ASASGGTIRADTQY
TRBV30,AWSYAAGGYT
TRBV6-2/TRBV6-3,ASSHLRERGYEQY
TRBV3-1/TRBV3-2,ASSQVQDLSSYEQY
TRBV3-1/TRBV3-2,ASSPSPTGTEAF
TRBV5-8,ASSSGQANTDTQY
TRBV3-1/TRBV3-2,ASSQDRGNQPQH
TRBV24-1,ATAGGDQDTQY
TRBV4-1,ASSQEGASVSGNTIY
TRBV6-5,ASTDLQGRKF
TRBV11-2,ASSLVGTGAYGYT
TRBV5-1,ASSWGTGGETQY
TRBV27,ASSLAGGGYEQY
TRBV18,ASSPPGLAGDTQY
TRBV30,AWSGGSKNEKLF
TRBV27,ASRGTGENYGYT
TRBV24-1,ATSDRDRGKDEQF
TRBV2,ASSRLAGVPGELF
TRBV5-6,ASSLSVAPTGFTYEQY
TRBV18,ASSSRDRNTGELF
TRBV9,ASSVSGALETQY
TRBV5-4,ASSSTTGGYYYGYT
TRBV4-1,ASSQDVGGARTGELF
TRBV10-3,AIQGAGNTEAF
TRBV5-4,ASSFLVGGYT
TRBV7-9,ASSASGGREQF
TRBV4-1,ASSGGPGGYNEQF
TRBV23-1,ASPSSGSEADTQY
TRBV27,ASRRGSSYNEQF
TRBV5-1,ASSLAEDTS
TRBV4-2,ASSARLAGGQETQY
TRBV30,AWSLLNEQF
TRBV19,ASNRLGGNQPQH
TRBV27,ASSPARGILTETQY
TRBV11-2,ASSPLTGELF
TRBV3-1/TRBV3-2,ASSQTLARPNTADTQY
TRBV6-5,ASSPTGNYGYT
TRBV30,AWSTTEGYT
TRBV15,ATSLRENTEAF